The rows below give T cell receptor beta chains drawn from one sample of a study of blood T cell repertoires in COVID-19. Only in-frame clones appear in the TCRdb table, and some are missing; sequencing was by immunoSEQ multiplex PCR. In the table there are fewer than 150,000 clones, 65% to 85% of which are singletons. Sequencing input: peripheral blood. All receptors derive from a man aged 45-65 years with acute or convalescent COVID-19. Each CDR3 is given with its conserved first and last residue. A D gene is named only where the DNA matches it firmly. Rows may omit the clone size; those that give it use once, few, many or a size class.

V,D,J,size,DNA,CDR3
TRBV18,TRBD1,TRBJ1-6,NA,TGTGCCAGCTCGCTTCAGCAAAGGGACAGGAGTGGTTCACCCCTCCACTTT,CASSLQQRDRSGSPLHF
TRBV5-8,NA,TRBJ2-3,few,TGTGCCAGCAGCTTGTCGACAGCGTTCAAAACAGATACGCAGTATTTT,CASSLSTAFKTDTQYF
TRBV2,NA,TRBJ2-5,once,TGTGCCAGCAGCCAACAAGAGACCCAGTACTTC,CASSQQETQYF
TRBV6-5,TRBD2,TRBJ2-7,NA,TGTGCCAGCAGTTCGGGCGGGGGGCCAGCCTACGAGCAGTACTTC,CASSSGGGPAYEQYF
TRBV5-6,NA,TRBJ2-2,NA,TGTGCCAGCTCGACTCCCAACACCGGGGAGCTGTTTTTT,CASSTPNTGELFF
TRBV9,NA,TRBJ1-3,NA,TGTGCCAGCAGCGCTGACCGGGGGGCGCGTGGAAACACCATATATTTT,CASSADRGARGNTIYF
TRBV10-1,NA,TRBJ2-5,NA,TGCGCCAGCAGTGAGTCTTTCGGAGGTTCAGCAGAGACCCAGTACTTC,CASSESFGGSAETQYF
TRBV24-1,TRBD1,TRBJ1-1,NA,TGTGCCACCAGTGACAGGGGGGACACTGAAGCTTTCTTT,CATSDRGDTEAFF
TRBV19,NA,TRBJ1-5,few,TGTGCCAGTCGCGGGCCCCTCAATCAGCCCCAGCATTTT,CASRGPLNQPQHF
TRBV11-2,NA,TRBJ1-6,NA,TGTGCCAGCACAGCAGGGGTAACCCCCCTCCACTTT,CASTAGVTPLHF
TRBV28,NA,TRBJ2-6,NA,TGTGCCACCCTGAGCTCTGGGGCCAACGTCCTGACTTTC,CATLSSGANVLTF
TRBV6-6,NA,TRBJ1-1,NA,TGTGCCAGCAGGACCACAGGTGGCTTGGAAGCTTTCTTT,CASRTTGGLEAFF
TRBV28,TRBD1,TRBJ1-4,NA,TGTGCCAGCAGTTTCGAAGGGACAGCTAATGAAAAACTGTTTTTT,CASSFEGTANEKLFF
TRBV7-9,NA,TRBJ2-3,NA,TGTGCCAGCAGCTTAGCGGTATGCCAGGGGTTGACAGATACGCAGTATTTT,CASSLAVCQGLTDTQYF
TRBV28,NA,TRBJ1-2,few,TGTGCCAGCAGTCCAATAGGGGAAGGGGATGGCTACACCTTC,CASSPIGEGDGYTF
TRBV6-1,NA,TRBJ1-6,NA,TGTGCCAGCAGTGAAGCTCTTTGGGCAGGGATCGGTTCACCCCTCCACTTT,CASSEALWAGIGSPLHF
TRBV5-6,NA,TRBJ2-2,few,TGTGCCAGCAGCTTGGGTCGGGTTTTCGGGGAGCTGTTTTTT,CASSLGRVFGELFF
TRBV5-6,NA,TRBJ2-2,few,TGTGCCAGCAGCTTGGAGCCCGTATCCGGGGAGCTGTTTTTT,CASSLEPVSGELFF
TRBV6-5,NA,TRBJ1-1,NA,TGTGCCAGCAGTTACTCGATACTAGCTGGTGAAGCTTTCTTT,CASSYSILAGEAFF
TRBV5-6,NA,TRBJ1-2,NA,TGTGCCAGCAGCTTGGCAGATTATGGCTACACCTTC,CASSLADYGYTF
TRBV28,NA,TRBJ1-5,NA,TGTGCCAGCAGTCCCCCACCGAGGGCCCACAATCAGCCCCAGCATTTT,CASSPPPRAHNQPQHF
TRBV12-3/TRBV12-4,NA,TRBJ2-1,NA,TGTGCCAGCAGCCCTAATCGAGGGGAGCAGTTCTTC,CASSPNRGEQFF
TRBV5-1,NA,TRBJ1-2,NA,TGCGCCAGCAGCTTGGCCCTTGACAGGCGGGCCTATGGCTACACCTTC,CASSLALDRRAYGYTF
TRBV7-2,NA,TRBJ1-2,once,TGTGCCATAACCCCAGGCCGCAGGCCCTTCTATGGCTACACCTTC,CAITPGRRPFYGYTF
TRBV11-2,TRBD2,TRBJ2-1,once,TGTGCCAGCAGCTCACGACGGGGGGAATGGTACAATGAGCAGTTCTTC,CASSSRRGEWYNEQFF
TRBV14,NA,TRBJ1-6,NA,TGTGCCAGCAGCCAAAAGGGGCGCTCCTATAATTCACCCCTCCACTTT,CASSQKGRSYNSPLHF
TRBV5-4,NA,TRBJ1-1,NA,TGTGCCAGCAGCTTGGAACCGGGATACACTGAAGCTTTCTTT,CASSLEPGYTEAFF
TRBV3-1/TRBV3-2,NA,TRBJ1-6,NA,TGTGCCAGCAGCCAGACCGGGACACCATTGCCCCTCCACTTT,CASSQTGTPLPLHF
TRBV20-1,TRBD1,TRBJ1-4,NA,TGCAGTGCGGGACAGGGAAGGTTGCTGTTTTTT,CSAGQGRLLFF
TRBV6-6,NA,TRBJ1-6,NA,TGTGCCAGCAGTTACTCGGGTGGGGGCCCTAATTCACCCCTCCACTTT,CASSYSGGGPNSPLHF
TRBV2,NA,TRBJ2-2,NA,TGTGCCAGCAGACGTCCCGACAGCTGGGAGCTGTTTTTT,CASRRPDSWELFF
TRBV2,TRBD1,TRBJ2-2,NA,TGTGCCAGCAGAACGGACAGGTCGAACACCGGGGAGCTGTTTTTT,CASRTDRSNTGELFF
TRBV10-3,NA,TRBJ1-3,once,TGTGCCATCTCGGGTGCTGGAAACACCATATATTTT,CAISGAGNTIYF
TRBV5-1,TRBD1,TRBJ1-6,NA,TGCGCCAGCAGCGCGAGGACAGGGTTCAATTCACCCCTCCACTTT,CASSARTGFNSPLHF
TRBV19,NA,TRBJ2-5,few,TGTGCCAGTAGATCACCAGGGGCTGGAGAGACCCAGTACTTC,CASRSPGAGETQYF
TRBV5-6,TRBD1,TRBJ2-3,NA,TGTGCCAGCAGCCCCGACAGGGGCTACACAGATACGCAGTATTTT,CASSPDRGYTDTQYF
TRBV5-1,TRBD1,TRBJ2-1,NA,TGCGCCAGCAGCTCAGAGGCCGGGACAGGGTACAATGAGCAGTTCTTC,CASSSEAGTGYNEQFF
TRBV2,TRBD2,TRBJ2-1,NA,TGTGCCAGCATAGTGCTAGCGGGATACAATGAGCAGTTCTTC,CASIVLAGYNEQFF
TRBV5-1,TRBD2,TRBJ2-3,NA,TGCGCCAGCAGCTTGGGACTAGCCTCAGATACGCAGTATTTT,CASSLGLASDTQYF
TRBV5-1,NA,TRBJ2-3,NA,TGCGCCAGCGCCATAACCGGAAGCGCTAGCACAGATACGCAGTATTTT,CASAITGSASTDTQYF
TRBV18,NA,TRBJ2-6,NA,TGTGCCAGCTCACCGACAGGGGCCAACGTCCTGACTTTC,CASSPTGANVLTF
TRBV7-2,NA,TRBJ1-5,NA,TGTGCCAGCAGCTTAGTCGGACACCCATATAGCAATCAGCCCCAGCATTTT,CASSLVGHPYSNQPQHF